This T cell receptor (beta chain) was found in a study of T cells in Graves' hyperthyroidism and ophthalmopathy. The source material, RNA transcripts, was used to amplify TCR beta CDR3 regions. The HTBI primer set served for first-round RT-PCR of the TCR CDR3. One entry per CDR3 protein results from TCRdb running MiXCR on the multiplex PCR reads. The sample shows 37,000 or so distinct CDR3 sequences, 50% to 55% of them seen only once. Looked up from germline, CDR1 is SEHNR and CDR2 is FQNEAQ (reference sequence). The CDR3 extends over 14 amino acids. Trimming cost V 2 bases and J 5 bases, with 9 bases left between them. This clonotype was counted at least ten times.

The rearrangement joins TRBV7-9 to TRBJ2-2; D unclear. Sequencing used blood. This clonotype was obtained from a man aged 35-49 years with Graves' ophthalmopathy. The CDR3 sequence: CASSLLGNTGELFF. The CDR3 DNA reads as TGTGCCAGCAGCTTACTTGGGAATACCGGGGAGCTGTTTTTT.